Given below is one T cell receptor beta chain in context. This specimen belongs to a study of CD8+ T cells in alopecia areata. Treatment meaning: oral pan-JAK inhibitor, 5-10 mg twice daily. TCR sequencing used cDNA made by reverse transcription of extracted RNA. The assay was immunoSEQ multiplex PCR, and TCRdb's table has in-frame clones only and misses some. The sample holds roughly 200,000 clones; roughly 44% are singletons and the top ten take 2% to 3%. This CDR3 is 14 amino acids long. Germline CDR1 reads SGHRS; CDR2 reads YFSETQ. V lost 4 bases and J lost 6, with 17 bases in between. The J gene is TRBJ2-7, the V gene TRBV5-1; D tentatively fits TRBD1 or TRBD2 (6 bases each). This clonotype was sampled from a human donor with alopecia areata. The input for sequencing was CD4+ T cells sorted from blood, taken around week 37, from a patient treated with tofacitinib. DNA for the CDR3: TGCGCCAGCAGCAATACCGGGAGCAGGGGCGAGCAGTACTTC. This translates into CASSNTGSRGEQYF.